This T cell receptor beta chain comes out of a study of shared clonotypes between healthy human individuals. Trimming removed 5 bases at V and 2 bases at J, with 15 bases between. The CDR3 loop spans 15 amino acids. Germline loops: CDR1 SGHVS, CDR2 FQNEAQ. The method was immunoSEQ multiplex PCR; TCRdb's version includes in-frame clones alone and lacks a portion of them. In the table there are about 490,000 clones, approximately 81% of which are singletons. The rearrangement links TRBV7-8 to TRBJ2-5; TRBD1 might be the D (7 bases). The sequence derives from a woman between 35 and 50 years old in good health. Some clones in this sample may be carry-over from other donors' samples. Sequenced material: PBMCs. CDR3 DNA sequence: TGTGCCAGCAGCCCGACAGGGACTTTACAAGAGACCCAGTACTTC. Amino acid sequence: CASSPTGTLQETQYF.